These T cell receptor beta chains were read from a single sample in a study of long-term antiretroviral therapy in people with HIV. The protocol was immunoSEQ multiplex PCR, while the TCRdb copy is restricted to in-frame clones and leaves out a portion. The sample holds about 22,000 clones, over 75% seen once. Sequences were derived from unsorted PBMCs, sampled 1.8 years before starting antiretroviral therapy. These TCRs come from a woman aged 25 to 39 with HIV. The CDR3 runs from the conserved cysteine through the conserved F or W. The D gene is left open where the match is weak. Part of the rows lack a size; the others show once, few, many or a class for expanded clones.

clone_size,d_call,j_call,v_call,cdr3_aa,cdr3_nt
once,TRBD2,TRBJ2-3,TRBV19,CASSIGASGSGDTQYF,TGTGCCAGTAGTATAGGCGCTAGCGGGTCAGGGGATACGCAGTATTTT
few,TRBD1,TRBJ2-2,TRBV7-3,CASSLRGQKNTGELFF,TGTGCCAGCAGCTTACGGGGACAGAAAAACACCGGGGAGCTGTTTTTT
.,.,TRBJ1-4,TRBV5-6,CASSLALPASLNEKLFF,TGTGCCAGCAGCTTGGCGTTACCGGCCAGCTTAAATGAAAAACTGTTTTTT
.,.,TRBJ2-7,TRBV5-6,CASTRTLNYEQYF,TGTGCCAGCACCAGGACATTAAACTACGAGCAGTACTTC
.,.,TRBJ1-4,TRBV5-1,CASSPPRVGGVEKLFF,TGCGCCAGCAGCCCCCCGAGGGTAGGGGGAGTCGAAAAACTGTTTTTT
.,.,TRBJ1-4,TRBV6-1,CASSDRFNEKLFF,TGTGCCAGCAGCGACAGGTTTAATGAAAAACTGTTTTTT
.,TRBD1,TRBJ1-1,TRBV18,CASSPNQFIPGQGAKGTEAFF,TGTGCCAGCTCACCTAACCAATTTATACCGGGACAGGGGGCGAAAGGCACTGAAGCTTTCTTT
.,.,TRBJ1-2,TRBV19,CASSIRVGGGYTF,TGTGCCAGTAGTATTAGAGTGGGAGGAGGCTACACCTTC
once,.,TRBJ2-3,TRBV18,CASSPQGVGTDTQYF,TGTGCCAGCTCACCACAGGGGGTCGGCACAGATACGCAGTATTTT
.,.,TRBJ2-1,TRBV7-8,CASSLVDAGSTNEQFF,TGTGCCAGTAGCTTAGTGGATGCAGGTAGCACTAATGAGCAGTTCTTC
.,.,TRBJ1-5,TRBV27,CASSSPGLRDQPQHF,TGTGCCAGCAGTTCCCCGGGACTTAGGGATCAGCCCCAGCATTTT
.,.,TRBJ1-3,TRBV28,CASSQVSGNTIYF,TGTGCCAGCAGTCAAGTCTCTGGAAACACCATATATTTT
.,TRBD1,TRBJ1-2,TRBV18,CASSDRGLYGYTF,TGTGCCAGCTCCGACAGGGGGCTGTACGGCTACACCTTC
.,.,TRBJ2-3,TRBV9,CASSVAPAMMDTQYF,TGTGCCAGCAGCGTAGCTCCGGCGATGATGGATACGCAGTATTTT
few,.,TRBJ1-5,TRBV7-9,CASSLGSQPQHF,TGTGCCAGCAGCTTGGGGAGTCAGCCCCAGCATTTT
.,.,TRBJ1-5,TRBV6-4,CASRALPGDNQPQHF,TGTGCCAGCAGGGCCCTTCCTGGGGACAATCAGCCCCAGCATTTT